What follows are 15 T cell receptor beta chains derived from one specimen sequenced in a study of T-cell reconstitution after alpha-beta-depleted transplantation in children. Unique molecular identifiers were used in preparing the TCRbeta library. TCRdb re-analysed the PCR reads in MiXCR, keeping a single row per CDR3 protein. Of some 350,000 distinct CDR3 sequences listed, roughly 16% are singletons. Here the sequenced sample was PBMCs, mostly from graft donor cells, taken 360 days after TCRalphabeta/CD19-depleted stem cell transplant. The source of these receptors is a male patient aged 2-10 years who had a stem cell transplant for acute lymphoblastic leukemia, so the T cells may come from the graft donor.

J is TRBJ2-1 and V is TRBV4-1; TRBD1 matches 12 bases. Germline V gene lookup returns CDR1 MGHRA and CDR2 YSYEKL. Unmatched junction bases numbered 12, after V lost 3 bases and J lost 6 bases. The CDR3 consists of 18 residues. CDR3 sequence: CASSHGSFGTGGPNEQFF. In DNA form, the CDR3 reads TGCGCCAGCAGCCACGGGTCCTTTGGGACAGGGGGCCCCAATGAGCAGTTCTTC.

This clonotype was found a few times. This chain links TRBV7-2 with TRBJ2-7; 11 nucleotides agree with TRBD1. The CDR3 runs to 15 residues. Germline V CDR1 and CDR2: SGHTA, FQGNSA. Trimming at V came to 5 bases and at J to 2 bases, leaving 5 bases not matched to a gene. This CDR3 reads CASSTRTGGAYEQYF. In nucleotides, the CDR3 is TGTGCCAGCAGCACCAGGACAGGGGGCGCCTACGAGCAGTACTTC.

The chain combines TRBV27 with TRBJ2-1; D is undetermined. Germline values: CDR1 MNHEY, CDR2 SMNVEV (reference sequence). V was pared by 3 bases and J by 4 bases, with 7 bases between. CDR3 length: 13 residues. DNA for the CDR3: TGTGCCAGCAGTTTTGGTCAGTACAATGAGCAGTTCTTC. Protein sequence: CASSFGQYNEQFF.

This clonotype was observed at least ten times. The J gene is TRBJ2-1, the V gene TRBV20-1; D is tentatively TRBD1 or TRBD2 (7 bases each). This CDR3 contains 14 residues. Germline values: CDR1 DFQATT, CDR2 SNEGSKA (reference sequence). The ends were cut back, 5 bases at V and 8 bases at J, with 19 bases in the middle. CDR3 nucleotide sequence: TGCAGTGCTGGAACGGGGGGACAGATGGATGAGCAGTTCTTC. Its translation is CSAGTGGQMDEQFF.

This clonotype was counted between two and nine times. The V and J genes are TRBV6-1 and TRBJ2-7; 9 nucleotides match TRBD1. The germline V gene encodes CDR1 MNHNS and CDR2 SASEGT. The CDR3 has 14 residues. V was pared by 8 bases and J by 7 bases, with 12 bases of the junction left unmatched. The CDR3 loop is CASLSPGQGYEQYF. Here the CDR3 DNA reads TGTGCCAGCCTTTCACCGGGACAGGGTTATGAGCAGTACTTC.

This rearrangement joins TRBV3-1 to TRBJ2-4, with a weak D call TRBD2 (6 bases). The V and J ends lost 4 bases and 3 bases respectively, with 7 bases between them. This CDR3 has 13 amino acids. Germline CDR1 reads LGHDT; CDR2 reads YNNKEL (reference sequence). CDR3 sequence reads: CASSRGLKNIQYF. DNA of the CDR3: TGTGCCAGCAGCCGGGGACTCAAAAACATTCAGTACTTC.

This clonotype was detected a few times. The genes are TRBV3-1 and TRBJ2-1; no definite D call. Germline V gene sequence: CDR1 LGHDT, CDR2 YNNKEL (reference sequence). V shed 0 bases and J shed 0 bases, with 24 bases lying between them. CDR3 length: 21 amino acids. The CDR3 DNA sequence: TGTGCCAGCAGCCAAGAACAGTTAGCTAGGAAGCCCGTAGTCTCCTACAATGAGCAGTTCTTC. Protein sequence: CASSQEQLARKPVVSYNEQFF.

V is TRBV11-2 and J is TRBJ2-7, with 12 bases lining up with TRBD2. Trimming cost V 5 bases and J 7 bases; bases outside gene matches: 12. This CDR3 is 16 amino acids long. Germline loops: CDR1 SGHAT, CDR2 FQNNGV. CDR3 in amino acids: CASSPRLAGALKEQYF. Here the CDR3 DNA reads TGTGCCAGCAGCCCAAGACTAGCGGGAGCTCTTAAAGAGCAGTACTTC.

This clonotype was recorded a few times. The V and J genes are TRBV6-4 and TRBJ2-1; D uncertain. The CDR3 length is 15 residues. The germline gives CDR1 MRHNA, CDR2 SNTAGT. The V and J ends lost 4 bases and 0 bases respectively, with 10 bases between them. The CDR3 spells CASSVGPSSYNEQFF. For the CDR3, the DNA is TGTGCCAGCAGTGTCGGCCCCAGCTCCTACAATGAGCAGTTCTTC.

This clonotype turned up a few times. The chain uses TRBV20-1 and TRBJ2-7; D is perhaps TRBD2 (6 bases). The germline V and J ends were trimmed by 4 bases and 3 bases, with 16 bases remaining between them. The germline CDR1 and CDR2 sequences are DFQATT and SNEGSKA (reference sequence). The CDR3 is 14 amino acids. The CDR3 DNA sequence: TGCAGTGCTACCCCGCCTCGGGAGAACTACGAGCAGTACTTC. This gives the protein CSATPPRENYEQYF.

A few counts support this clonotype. CDR3 coding DNA: TGCAGCGTTGACTGGGGACTTCCCTACAATGAGCAGTTCTTC. Its translation: CSVDWGLPYNEQFF. The rearrangement joins TRBV29-1 to TRBJ2-1; D is perhaps TRBD2 (6 bases). The V and J ends lost 3 bases and 2 bases respectively, with 11 bases between them. This CDR3 has 14 residues. In germline, CDR1 is SQVTM, CDR2 ANQGSEA.

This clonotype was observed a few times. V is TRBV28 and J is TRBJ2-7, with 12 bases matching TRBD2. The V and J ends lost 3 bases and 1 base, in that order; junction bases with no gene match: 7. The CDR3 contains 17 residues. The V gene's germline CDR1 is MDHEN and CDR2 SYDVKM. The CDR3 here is CASSFYLGLAGSYEQYF. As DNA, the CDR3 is TGTGCCAGCAGTTTTTATCTGGGACTAGCGGGTTCCTACGAGCAGTACTTC.

CDR3 protein: CASSQEGSGRGTDTQYF. DNA for the CDR3: TGCGCCAGCAGCCAAGAGGGCAGCGGGAGAGGGACAGATACGCAGTATTTT. The chain links TRBV4-3 to TRBJ2-3; 8 bases are shared with TRBD2. Trimming removed 0 bases from V and 3 bases from J; junction bases left unmatched: 8. This CDR3 is 17 amino acids long. Germline CDR1 reads LGHNA; CDR2 reads YSLEER.

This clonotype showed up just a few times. CDR3 amino acids: CASRPSGEAGYEQYF. The CDR3 DNA is TGTGCCAGCAGACCTAGCGGGGAGGCCGGGTACGAGCAGTACTTC. The rearrangement links TRBV4-2 to TRBJ2-7, with 9 bases matching TRBD2. The CDR3 loop spans 15 amino acids. CDR1 is LGHNA and CDR2 is YNFKEQ in the germline V gene. The V segment lost 6 bases and the J segment 4 bases; nucleotides outside the gene matches: 10.

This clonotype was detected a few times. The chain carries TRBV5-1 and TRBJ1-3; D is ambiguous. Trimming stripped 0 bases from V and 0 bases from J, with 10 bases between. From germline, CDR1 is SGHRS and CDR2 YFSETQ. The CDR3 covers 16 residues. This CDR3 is CASSLAGQSSGNTIYF. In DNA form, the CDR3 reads TGCGCCAGCAGCTTGGCCGGGCAGAGCTCTGGAAACACCATATATTTT.